The subject of this entry is one TCR beta chain. This clone was counted between two and nine times. The antigen it recognizes is unknown. The sample holds no much larger clone one base away, and base qualities are not on file. This sample includes further DNA sequences coding for the same CDR3. The data were taken from a study of sequential checkpoint blockade in melanoma (dated by TCRdb to between 2018 and 2021). Background for the entire study: Patients were assigned by 1:1 randomization to either first-line nivolumab followed by ipilimumab (arm A) or ipilimumab followed by nivolumab (arm B). Both trial sequences were followed by maintenance nivolumab.

TCRbeta CDR3 regions were immunosequenced from genomic DNA with the immunoSEQ Assay. Genomic DNA was amplified by bias-controlled multiplex PCR before high-throughput sequencing. The authors processed their data as follows. To quantify the absolute abundance of each unique TCRbeta CDR3 region, the sequences were collapsed and filtered. Clonality, defined as 1 minus Pielou's evenness, was calculated using productive rearrangements only. A previously published method was used to identify clones with significantly greater frequencies in on-treatment samples than in baseline samples. Held by TCRdb, this immuneACCESS table contains in-frame sequences only and omits some clones. Under half of the omission traces to an unresolved V gene where checked; the cause of the rest is unknown. V and J calls plus clone size are reproduced from that table; the DNA served to infer D and trimming. Counted in this sample were over 15,000 clones; approximately 81% of them appeared once. The ten largest clones capture almost 35% of the sample.

The treatment or condition label here, explained by the study, means: randomized to nivolumab then ipilimumab (arm A) or the reverse (arm B). No trial patient had received prior DNA-damaging chemotherapy. A FACS Aria II flow cytometer was used to sort live CD3+CD8+ cells that were negative for CD19 and CD56 from thawed PBMCs. The samples were obtained from melanoma patients enrolled in CheckMate 064, an open-label, randomized phase II trial testing sequential checkpoint blockade. Peripheral blood mononuclear cells were collected by leukapheresis, purified using Ficoll-Paque, and frozen in human serum containing about 10% DMSO. Immediately after sorting, the purity of sorted blood CD3+CD8+ cells was verified to be >95%, after which DNA was extracted. Results the study describes overall, beyond this receptor: The response-prediction model combining TCR metrics and mutation burden needs validation in larger, independent patient cohorts.

Trimming accounts for 6 bases at V and 0 bases at J, while the number of junction bases matched to no gene is 2. Counted from cysteine to phenylalanine, this CDR3 has 14 amino acids. The read is trimmed to its CDR3 DNA, 42 bases read in frame from base 1. The germline V gene (reference sequence) yields MNHEY for CDR1 and SMNVEV for CDR2. The source was CD8+ T cells sorted from blood (inferred from file names), collected from a patient given nivolumab and ipilimumab in sequence. The sequence links TRBV27 to TRBJ2-1, and TRBD2 aligns with 7 junction nucleotides. This sequence originates from a human donor with melanoma. This receptor carries the CDR3 CASSLAGSYNEQFF. At the DNA level, the sequence is TGTGCCAGCAGCTTAGCGGGCTCCTACAATGAGCAGTTCTTC.